Detailed here is one TCR beta chain. Its specificity is unknown. This CDR3 comprises 15 residues. Germline V gives CDR1 MNHEY, CDR2 SMNVEV (reference sequence). J was trimmed by 11 bases and V by 5 bases; bases with no gene match: 12. This table comes from immunoSEQ multiplex PCR, and its TCRdb copy is limited to in-frame clones, with some not included. The sample has roughly 530,000 clones; almost 97% are singletons. The sample comes from a study of shared clonotypes between healthy human individuals. Study-wide context: Three CD4 naive, three CD4 memory, two CD8 naive and one CD8 memory plate were used per donor.

Study-level points and caveats: How much donors shared clonotypes was expected to be affected by sequencing depth. What naive subsets generally showed was a larger estimated richness than memory subsets showed. Clonotypes not shared had lower generation probabilities than those common to all four donors.

The chain has TRBV27 and TRBJ1-4; 9 bases map to TRBD1. The sequence came from a woman aged 25-40 years in good health. The sample taken for sequencing was naive CD4+ T cells sorted from blood. Subset defined: CD45RA+ positively selected. The CDR3 coding sequence is TGTGCCAGCAGTCGACTCGGACAGGGGCCGACCAAACTGTTTTTT. Protein product: CASSRLGQGPTKLFF.